Given below is one TCR beta chain in context. Antigen: not known. The CD45RO-CCR7+CD27+CD95- phenotype denoted naive CD8+ T cells. The data derive from a study of CXCR3-negative and CXCR3-positive naive CD8 T cells. Study results and limitations: CXCR3-positive naive cells carried more hydrophobic TRB CDR3s than CXCR3-negative ones.

The study made its TRB cDNA libraries by 5' RACE, adding UMI labels. TCRdb reanalyzed the 5' RACE reads, giving one entry per CDR3 protein sequence and no DNA. Here the sample table reports tens of thousands of distinct CDR3 sequences. The TCR comes from a human donor in good health. Some clones in this sample may be carry-over from other donors' samples. The sequenced material came from naive CXCR3- CD8+ T cells from blood. Regarding subset: CD45RO-CCR7+CD27+CD95- naive CD8+ T cells lacking CXCR3 (TNR3-).

The CDR3 region is CASSLDASGGSYGYTF. The chain employs TRBV28 and TRBJ1-2; the TCRdb call, TRBD1, lacks DNA for checking. There are 16 residues in the CDR3. The germline gives CDR1 MDHEN, CDR2 SYDVKM.